These T cell receptor beta chains were read from a single sample in a study of blood T cells in healthy people across ages. MiXCR, run by TCRdb on the 5' RACE reads, gives a single entry per CDR3 protein. Among hundreds of thousands of distinct CDR3 sequences listed, over 45% were seen once. Sequenced input: blood. The receptors were sampled from a man aged 25-45 years in good health. Each CDR3 is given with its conserved first and last residue. The D gene is left open where the match is weak. Only some rows state a clone size, as once, few, many or a class for expanded clones.

>TRBJ2-3|TRBV7-2|once|.
TGTGCCAGCAGCTTTACGCGTACGGGCACAGATACGCAGTATTTT
CASSFTRTGTDTQYF
>TRBJ1-2|TRBV7-2|once|.
TGTGCCAGCAGCCCAGAGCTGGAGGGACGCGGCTATGGCTACACCTTC
CASSPELEGRGYGYTF
>TRBJ2-7|TRBV11-1|.|.
TGTGCCAGCAGCTTTATTGAGGGGTACGAGCAGTACTTC
CASSFIEGYEQYF
>TRBJ2-2|TRBV4-1|.|TRBD2
TGCGCCAGCAGCCAAGAACTAGCGGGGGGGCAGACCGGGGAGCTGTTTTTT
CASSQELAGGQTGELFF
>TRBJ2-7|TRBV29-1|once|TRBD1
TGCAGCGCAAGGACAGGGGGTGGTTCCTACGAGCAGTACTTC
CSARTGGGSYEQYF
>TRBJ2-5|TRBV6-6|few|TRBD2
TGTGCCAGCAGTTACAGCGGGGTTGGTCAAGAGACCCAGTACTTC
CASSYSGVGQETQYF
>TRBJ2-3|TRBV30|.|TRBD2
TGTGCCTCCGCCACTAGCGGGGGGCTTCCTGGTACGCAGTATTTT
CASATSGGLPGTQYF
>TRBJ2-5|TRBV2|.|.
TGTGCCAGCACCGAGTGGAACTCACAGTACTTC
CASTEWNSQYF
>TRBJ1-2|TRBV9|.|.
TGTGCCAGCAGCGCAAGCCATGGGTCGCCCTATGGCTACACCTTC
CASSASHGSPYGYTF
>TRBJ1-2|TRBV20-1|.|.
TGCAGTGCTAGTAAGGACTATGGCTACACCTTC
CSASKDYGYTF
>TRBJ2-7|TRBV2|few|TRBD1
TGTGCCAGCAGGGGACAGGCTTACGAGCAGTACTTC
CASRGQAYEQYF
>TRBJ2-7|TRBV10-3|.|TRBD1
TGTGCCATCAGCCGGACAGGGGTTGAGGACGAGCAGTACTTC
CAISRTGVEDEQYF
>TRBJ2-7|TRBV11-2|.|.
TGTGCCAGCAGCTTAGTGCAGGATTCCTACGAGCAGTACTTC
CASSLVQDSYEQYF
>TRBJ2-5|TRBV5-1|.|.
TGCGCCAGCAGCTTTTGGGAGCCTCAAGAGACCCAGTACTTC
CASSFWEPQETQYF
>TRBJ1-1|TRBV4-2|.|.
TGTGCCAGCAGGGGGGCCATAGAAGCTTTCTTT
CASRGAIEAFF
>TRBJ2-1|TRBV9|.|TRBD2
TGTGCCAGCAGCGCTAGCGGGAGGGAGCCTTACAATGAGCAGTTCTTC
CASSASGREPYNEQFF
>TRBJ2-7|TRBV6-2/TRBV6-3|.|TRBD2
TGTGCCAGCAGACTAGCGGAAGTCTCCTACGAGCAGTACTTC
CASRLAEVSYEQYF
>TRBJ1-6|TRBV7-9|.|.
TGTGCCAGCAGCGCGCTACAGACCGAGAATTCACCCCTCCACTTT
CASSALQTENSPLHF
>TRBJ2-7|TRBV5-1|few|.
TGCGCCAGCAGCTTTGGGGGAGTCGTCTACGAGCAGTACTTC
CASSFGGVVYEQYF
>TRBJ2-7|TRBV28|.|TRBD1
TGTGCCAGCCGCTGGGGACAGGGGCTGCACGAGCAGTACTTC
CASRWGQGLHEQYF
>TRBJ2-6|TRBV4-3|.|.
TGCGCCAGCAGCCAAGATCTGGGGTCAGGGGTTTTAGCTGGGGCCAACGTCCTGACTTTC
CASSQDLGSGVLAGANVLTF
>TRBJ2-1|TRBV29-1|.|.
TGCAGCGCCCTGGACGCCGCAAGGGAGCAGTTCTTC
CSALDAAREQFF
>TRBJ2-1|TRBV18|.|.
TGTGCCAGCTCACCAGGGTCAAGGGACGCGTCTCCCACGAATGAGCAGTTCTTC
CASSPGSRDASPTNEQFF
>TRBJ2-3|TRBV12-3/TRBV12-4|.|TRBD2
TGTGCCAGCAGACCCGGGGGGCTAGCGGGAGATACGCAGTATTTT
CASRPGGLAGDTQYF
>TRBJ2-1|TRBV9|.|.
TGTGCCAGCAGCGTAGAGGGGTCCTACAATGAGCAGTTCTTC
CASSVEGSYNEQFF
>TRBJ2-6|TRBV10-3|.|.
TGTGCCATCAGCCCGAGCTCTGGGGCCAACGTCCTGACTTTC
CAISPSSGANVLTF
>TRBJ2-3|TRBV4-2|few|.
TGTGCCAGCAGCCATACTATTCGGGGGAGGAACGAAACAGATACGCAGTATTTT
CASSHTIRGRNETDTQYF
>TRBJ2-3|TRBV7-2|few|.
TGTGCCAGCAGCCCTAGACAGGTCATCACAGATACGCAGTATTTT
CASSPRQVITDTQYF
>TRBJ2-3|TRBV6-2/TRBV6-3|.|.
TGTGCCAGCAGGAGGGATCCCCGAGGCACGCAGTATTTT
CASRRDPRGTQYF
>TRBJ2-3|TRBV6-6|.|TRBD2
TGTGCCAGCAGCCCCGAACTAGCGGGGGGGCCAGATACGCAGTATTTT
CASSPELAGGPDTQYF
>TRBJ2-1|TRBV7-2|.|TRBD2
TGTGCCAGCAACTTACTAGCGGGGGAGTCCTACAATGAGCAGTTCTTC
CASNLLAGESYNEQFF
>TRBJ1-2|TRBV7-2|few|.
TGTGCCAGCAGACGCCCAGGGGAAAATAACTATGGCTACACCTTC
CASRRPGENNYGYTF
>TRBJ2-1|TRBV10-3|.|.
TGTGCCATCAGTGGTGTGAATGAGCAGTTCTTC
CAISGVNEQFF
>TRBJ2-7|TRBV7-2|.|TRBD2
TGTGCCAGCAGCTTGTCGGGACTAGCGGCCTACGAGCAGTACTTC
CASSLSGLAAYEQYF
>TRBJ2-1|TRBV20-1|.|.
TGCAGTGCTAGAGGCGCGACTAGTACCAATGAGCAGTTCTTC
CSARGATSTNEQFF
>TRBJ1-1|TRBV28|.|.
TGTGCCAGCAGTTTACGAAAAGGGGGGAAAGGGGCTTTCTTT
CASSLRKGGKGAFF
>TRBJ1-1|TRBV7-2|few|.
TGTGCCAGCAGCTTAGTTCGGGTGGGTAACACTGAAGCTTTCTTT
CASSLVRVGNTEAFF
>TRBJ2-6|TRBV2|.|.
TGTGCCAGCAATTGGGGTACGGGGGCCAACGTCCTGACTTTC
CASNWGTGANVLTF
>TRBJ2-1|TRBV20-1|.|TRBD2
TGCAGTGCTTCTCCGGGACTAGCGGGAAATGAGCAGTTCTTC
CSASPGLAGNEQFF
>TRBJ1-1|TRBV25-1|.|.
TGTGCCAGCAGTGTTCAGGGGACCATGAACACTGAAGCTTTCTTT
CASSVQGTMNTEAFF
>TRBJ2-3|TRBV7-8|.|TRBD2
TGTGCCAGCAGCCCCGGGTGGGGACTAGCGGGAGACGATACGCAGTATTTT
CASSPGWGLAGDDTQYF
>TRBJ2-4|TRBV9|many|.
TGTGCCAGCAGGGGGGACGGGAACATTCAGTACTTC
CASRGDGNIQYF
>TRBJ2-7|TRBV20-1|.|TRBD2
TGCAGTGCTTTGACTAGCGGGGGGGCCTTAAGCTCCTACAATGAGCAGTACTTC
CSALTSGGALSSYNEQYF
>TRBJ2-1|TRBV5-5|.|TRBD2
TGTGCCAGCAGGAGGGGACTAGGGGATTACAATGAGCAGTTCTTC
CASRRGLGDYNEQFF
>TRBJ2-3|TRBV29-1|few|.
TGCAGCGTTGAAACACAGGGCTCAGATACGCAGTATTTT
CSVETQGSDTQYF
>TRBJ1-2|TRBV20-1|.|.
TGCAGTGCTAGCTCCAAACGGGAAGGCTACACCTTC
CSASSKREGYTF
>TRBJ1-2|TRBV28|.|TRBD1
TGTGCCAGCAGTTTCGTGGAGACAGGGGATGCGGACTATGGCTACACCTTC
CASSFVETGDADYGYTF
>TRBJ2-7|TRBV6-2/TRBV6-3|.|TRBD1
TGTGCCAGCAGCGCACCGGGACAGGGAATTAGCGAGCAGTACTTC
CASSAPGQGISEQYF
>TRBJ2-5|TRBV20-1|.|TRBD2
TGCAGTGCCGGGACTAGCGGGACAATACAAGAGACCCAGTACTTC
CSAGTSGTIQETQYF
>TRBJ2-7|TRBV5-6|.|.
TGTGCCAGCAGCTTTTATGCAGACTACGAGCAGTACTTC
CASSFYADYEQYF
>TRBJ2-1|TRBV29-1|few|TRBD1
TGCAGCGTTGAAGGCGAACAGGGGGCCCCCTACAATGAGCAGTTCTTC
CSVEGEQGAPYNEQFF
>TRBJ2-5|TRBV4-2|.|.
TGTGCCAGCAGGCGCAGTGATCAGGGGAAGGAGACCCAGTACTTC
CASRRSDQGKETQYF
>TRBJ2-2|TRBV20-1|.|TRBD2
TGCAGTGCTAGGAGACTAGCGGGAGCATGGAGAACCGGGGAGCTGTTTTTT
CSARRLAGAWRTGELFF
>TRBJ2-1|TRBV3-1|.|.
TGTGCCAGCAGCCAAGATCCATCGTCTGATGAGCAGTTCTTC
CASSQDPSSDEQFF
>TRBJ2-2|TRBV24-1|.|.
TGTGCCACCAGTTCCCCATTCCCTTTTCCCGAAAGATCCGGGGAGCTGTTTTTT
CATSSPFPFPERSGELFF
>TRBJ2-7|TRBV29-1|many|TRBD2
TGCAGCGTGCTTCCTGGAACGACTAGCGGCTTTTACGAGCAGTACTTC
CSVLPGTTSGFYEQYF
>TRBJ2-5|TRBV12-3/TRBV12-4|few|.
TGTGCCAGCAGTTTTAACAGGGAGACCCAGTACTTC
CASSFNRETQYF